This section outlines one T cell receptor (beta chain) sequence together with its context. Its antigen is unknown. It has no much larger one-base neighbor in the sample; base qualities were not kept. The TCR beta chain CDR3 region was sequenced with the immunoSEQ assay. The original methods were these. For every specimen, the T-cell fraction, clonal dominance and maximum TCR clone frequency were calculated. TCRdb carries this immuneACCESS record with in-frame sequences only. Its versions omit some clonotypes, under half of them owing to an unresolved V gene in the studies checked, with the rest unexplained. That table furnishes V, J and clone size, whereas the DNA furnished D and trimming. Counted in this sample were 13,000 or so clones; roughly two thirds of them appeared once. The ten largest clones capture less than 9% of the sample. The sample comes from a study of T cell repertoires in urothelial bladder cancer (dated by TCRdb to about 2019). Some background on the complete study: Clinical stages of the approximately twelve resected lesions were three cT0, three cTa, three cT1 and three cT2 or greater. TCR repertoire clonality in bladder tumors was compared with TCR repertoire clonality in benign bladder inflammation. A total of approximately 13 patients who had bladder lesions and were undergoing transurethral resection were prospectively identified. Approximately eleven resected bladder lesions, consisting of urothelial carcinoma (UC+) and benign (UC-) specimens, were examined. General findings and caveats noted by the study authors: In carcinoma specimens a single T-cell clone made up as much as 17% of infiltrating lymphocytes, compared with roughly 1.8% in benign specimens. Carcinoma specimens had a median tumor infiltrating lymphocyte percentage of approximately 2%, while benign specimens had a median of around 13%. Urothelial carcinoma specimens had fewer T cells than benign specimens, with medians of roughly 5,600 and 26,000.

Specimens of bladder lesions were obtained during transurethral resection and kept at -80C. DNA was isolated from bladder specimens obtained during transurethral resection. The CDR3 runs 17 amino acids, cysteine and phenylalanine included. Only CDR3 DNA remains: 51 bases, in frame from the first base. Relative to germline, V is 2 bases shorter and J is 3 bases shorter, with 19 bases between their ends. The germline V gene specifies KGHSH as CDR1 and LQKENI as CDR2. Specimen: tumor-infiltrating cells from bladder cancer. The TCR was taken from a human donor with urothelial carcinoma. The chain employs TRBV18 and TRBJ1-1, with no D gene named confidently. The CDR3 protein sequence reads: CASSPGDPAVGHTEAFF. The DNA is TGTGCCAGCTCACCAGGGGATCCCGCAGTTGGACACACTGAAGCTTTCTTT.